This TCR beta chain stems from a study of beta chain features in type 1 diabetes (dated by TCRdb to the late 2010s). The study in broad terms: Mean age, gender distribution, total cell number and subset yield were not different between patients and healthy donors. A total of 85 million to 110 million sorted cells were examined across all samples, and RNA yield correlated strongly with the number of cells per subset. The study compared TCRB repertoires of sorted circulating CD4+ T cell subsets between recently diagnosed type 1 diabetes patients and matched healthy donors. Naive and central memory subsets were obtained from all 30 or so donors, but regulatory and stem cell-like memory subsets were isolated from only 8 patients and roughly 8 healthy donors.

The CDR3, from cysteine to phenylalanine, totals 14 residues. Left in the record is the CDR3 DNA by itself, 42 bases read in frame from the first base. The V end loses 0 bases and the J end loses 4 bases, and a stretch of 11 bases separates them. The germline V gene provides CDR1 SGDLS and CDR2 YYNGEE. This clone has only a few counts. Its antigen remains undetermined. No quality values exist for individual bases; no much larger clone is one base distant. From each donor, a single peripheral blood sample of about 100 mL on average was drawn into heparinised tubes. Naive, central memory, regulatory and stem cell-like memory CD4+ T cells were sorted on a BD FACSAria II using a panel including CD45RO, CCR7, CD25, CD127, CD95 and CD27. A purity above 95% was achieved for all sorted populations. PBMCs were isolated immediately by Lymphoprep density gradient centrifugation and stained directly without culture. So that batch effects would be minimized, each experiment stained and sorted samples in pairs, pairing one healthy donor with one patient.

Beyond this particular receptor, the publication reports: A moderate but significant shortening of TCRB CDR3 length was observed in type 1 diabetes patients in all four CD4+ subsets. Naive, central memory and regulatory TCRB repertoires appeared to be more alike among patients than among healthy donors. Because cDNA was sequenced instead of genomic DNA, highly expressing activated cells could be over-represented, though the groups showed no difference in activation or CD3 levels. Fewer insertions and more nucleotide deletions at VDJ recombination sites were observed in patients with type 1 diabetes, implying thymic rearrangement abnormalities. Shorter templates might have been favored by PCR, but patient and control samples were amplified and corrected together, so both groups would have been affected equally by any skew. Because small numbers of individuals were included in the HLA sub-analyses, any influence of HLA type on TCRB rearrangement was left unresolved.

The entire amount of isolated RNA was reverse transcribed using the High Capacity cDNA Reverse Transcription Kit, so the sequenced TCRB transcripts were expressed ones. Naive, central memory and regulatory T cell samples underwent deep immunoSEQ sequencing, averaging about 3.57 million total reads per sample. After sorted cells were lysed in RLT buffer, RNA was extracted with DNase-treated RNeasy Micro or Mini kits, with the choice depending on cell number. To prevent cross-contamination, each cell subset was processed individually, whereas patient and healthy donor samples were processed jointly. Using the immunoSEQ multiplex PCR, TCRB sequences were amplified from cDNA into 87-bp fragments spanning the CDR3 region. The amplicons were sequenced using the Illumina HiSeq platform. As for the authors' bioinformatics: Synthetic template baselines were used to correct PCR bias computationally, reads within Hamming distance 2 were collapsed together, and singletons that could not be merged were discarded. By aligning reads against IMGT, V, D and J genes, CDR3 length, and insertions or deletions at six rearrangement sites were assigned. Within each subset, clonotype counts were normalized to sorted cell number, after which true diversity and Gini coefficients were computed with the tcR R package. The overlap coefficient, calculated on TCRB nucleotide sequences, was used to quantify repertoire sharing. This is the immuneACCESS table as TCRdb keeps it, with only in-frame sequences that have V and J called. A part of the clones is gone; compared with another copy, unresolved V genes explain less than half, and the rest is unexplained. D and trimming come from the DNA, and the V and J calls and clone size come from that table. Here the sample has 150,000 to 200,000 clones; 7% to 10% occur a single time. The ten largest clones add up to around 2.5% of the sample.

The sequenced material came from central memory CD4+ T cells from blood. This TCR derives from a woman between 18 and 29 years old in good health. Recombination connected TRBV9 to TRBJ2-7; TRBD2 is a weak D gene call, 5 bases matching. The CDR3 here reads CASSVELGGYEQYF. The DNA reads as follows: TGTGCCAGCAGCGTAGAACTAGGTGGGTACGAGCAGTACTTC.